The TCR beta chain under discussion was sequenced for a study of T cell responses to AZD1222 COVID-19 vaccine. Germline-derived CDR1 and CDR2 are SGHTA and FQGNSA. The CDR3 sequence is 12 residues long. The J segment lost 8 bases and the V segment lost 7 bases, leaving 6 bases of the junction unmatched. Using immunoSEQ multiplex PCR, the repertoire was profiled, and TCRdb retains in-frame clones only, with some absent. The sample contains approximately 80,000 clones, 75% to 90% of which appear only once. As concerns this clone: At the DNA level, this CDR3 is encoded by other sequences in the same sample as well.

This receptor was obtained from an adult in good health. The chain recombines TRBV7-2 with TRBJ1-1; 8 positions match TRBD1. The source material was peripheral blood, sampled on day 0 of AZD1222 vaccination. The CDR3 is CASTQQGEEAFF. CDR3 nucleotide sequence: TGTGCCAGCACTCAACAGGGGGAAGAAGCTTTCTTT.